These 26 T cell receptor beta chains were all obtained from the same sample, sequenced in a study of cytomegalovirus exposure and HLA in healthy donors. Primers: 60 Vbeta forward and 13 Jbeta reverse. Method: immunoSEQ multiplex PCR; TCRdb's copy keeps in-frame clones and lacks some. The sample totals some 130,000 clones. Material for sequencing was PBMCs. The receptors stem from a woman aged 40 to 49 in good health and CMV-seropositive.

The chain is built from TRBV7-9 and TRBJ2-5, with D perhaps TRBD1 (6 bases). CDR1 is SEHNR, CDR2 FQNEAQ, per germline (reference sequence). The CDR3 covers 15 residues. Trimming left V 5 bases short and J 2 bases short, with 15 bases between. The chain's CDR3 is CASSQHGGGQETQYF. In nucleotides, the CDR3 is TGTGCCAGCAGCCAGCATGGGGGCGGACAAGAGACCCAGTACTTC.

The chain joins TRBV7-2 to TRBJ2-1; D gene ambiguous. The V end was cut by 3 bases, the J end by 12 bases, with 15 bases between. This CDR3 comprises 13 residues. Germline lookup yields CDR1 SGHTA and CDR2 FQGNSA. The CDR3 is CASSFPLPDGQFF. CDR3 nucleotide sequence: TGTGCCAGCAGCTTTCCCCTACCCGATGGGCAGTTCTTC.

The V call is TRBV7-9, the J call TRBJ2-7, with TRBD2 matching over 7 bases. The CDR3 sequence is 16 residues long. The trim removed 5 bases at V and 3 bases at J, leaving 13 bases unmatched. The germline V gene encodes CDR1 SEHNR and CDR2 FQNEAQ (reference sequence). This CDR3 reads CASSPDGGSQFYEQYF. CDR3 DNA sequence: TGTGCCAGCAGCCCCGATGGCGGGAGTCAATTCTACGAGCAGTACTTC.

The chain combines TRBV5-4 with TRBJ2-1; 10 bases match TRBD2. Germline trimming cut 4 bases from V and 6 bases from J; bases unmatched to any gene: 7. Per the germline V gene, CDR1 is SGHNT and CDR2 is YYREEE (reference sequence). The CDR3 has 15 amino acids. This chain's CDR3 is CASSQMGLAFNEQFF. The CDR3, as DNA: TGTGCCAGCAGCCAGATGGGACTAGCGTTCAATGAGCAGTTCTTC.

The chain recombines TRBV5-8 with TRBJ2-1; the D gene is possibly TRBD1 (6 bases). Trimming pared 5 bases from V and 7 bases from J, leaving 19 bases between. CDR1 and CDR2 (germline): SGHTS, YDEGEE. This CDR3 is built from 15 residues. CDR3 in DNA: TGTGCCAGCAGGTACGGTGGGCAGGGGATGAATGAGCAGTTCTTC. Its translation is CASRYGGQGMNEQFF.

The chain carries TRBV14 and TRBJ2-7, with D possibly matching TRBD2 (6 bases). The V end lost 6 bases, the J end lost 3 bases, and 12 bases lay between the germline ends. The germline CDR1 and CDR2 sequences are SGHDN and FVKESK. The CDR3 has 13 amino acids. CDR3 nucleotides: TGTGCCAGCAGATACTCGGGACTCTACGAGCAGTACTTC. Translated: CASRYSGLYEQYF.

The V gene is TRBV6-5, the J gene TRBJ1-1; weak D call: TRBD1 (5 bases). Germline V gene data show CDR1 as MNHEY and CDR2 as SVGAGI. The CDR3 length is 13 residues. V was shortened by 4 bases and J by 4 bases, with 10 bases between the two germline ends. As DNA, the CDR3 is TGTGCCAGCAGTTTGGGGGGGGGCACTGAAGCTTTCTTT. Amino acid sequence: CASSLGGGTEAFF.

V is TRBV29-1 and J is TRBJ2-2, with a weak D call TRBD1 (7 bases). Germline loops: CDR1 SQVTM, CDR2 ANQGSEA. Deletions cut 5 bases from V and 5 bases from J, with 12 bases between. The CDR3 covers 13 residues. The CDR3: CSVNQGGTGELFF. In DNA, the CDR3 is TGCAGCGTTAACCAGGGGGGAACCGGGGAGCTGTTTTTT.

CDR3 nucleotides: TGTGCCTGGAGTCCAGGACAGGGAATAGGCTACACCTTC. Translation: CAWSPGQGIGYTF. This chain uses TRBV30 with TRBJ1-2; TRBD1 agrees at 8 bases. Germline V gene sequence: CDR1 GTSNPN, CDR2 SVGIG (reference sequence). CDR3 length: 13 residues. V shed 2 bases and J 8 bases; nucleotides not matched to a gene: 7.

V gene TRBV7-2 combines with J gene TRBJ1-5; 9 bases agree with TRBD1. The CDR3 runs to 16 residues. Germline assignment: CDR1 SGHTA and CDR2 FQGNSA. Losses at the gene ends were 2 bases for V and 0 bases for J; bases not matched to a gene: 2. The CDR3 nucleotides read TGTGCCAGCAGCTTACCGGGACAGGGTAGCAATCAGCCCCAGCATTTT. Amino acids: CASSLPGQGSNQPQHF.

The chain recombines TRBV9 with TRBJ1-2; 9 nucleotides agree with TRBD1. Germline values: CDR1 SGDLS, CDR2 YYNGEE. The CDR3 has 14 residues. J was trimmed by 5 bases and V by 3 bases; bases with no gene match: 5. The CDR3 region is CASSASGTGYGYTF. The CDR3 region has the DNA TGTGCCAGCAGCGCCTCCGGGACAGGGTATGGCTACACCTTC.

The chain employs TRBV2 and TRBJ2-5; 9 bases are a match to TRBD2. Unmatched junction bases numbered 3, after V lost 6 bases and J lost 1 base. Looked up from germline, CDR1 is SNHLY and CDR2 is FYNNEI. CDR3 length: 14 amino acids. Written as DNA, the CDR3 is TGTGCCAGCAGGGGGACTAGCAGCCAAGAGACCCAGTACTTC. This gives the protein CASRGTSSQETQYF.

The rearrangement joins TRBV2 to TRBJ2-1, with 10 bases fitting TRBD2. The CDR3 spans 17 residues. The trim removed 3 bases at V and 4 bases at J, leaving 9 bases unmatched. Germline V gives CDR1 SNHLY, CDR2 FYNNEI. The CDR3 loop is CASSELAGVQVYNEQFF. For the CDR3, the DNA is TGTGCCAGCAGTGAGCTAGCGGGAGTTCAGGTATACAATGAGCAGTTCTTC.

The V call is TRBV4-1, the J call TRBJ2-6, with a tentative D call TRBD1 (6 bases). The germline gives CDR1 MGHRA, CDR2 YSYEKL. CDR3 size: 17 residues. V was cut by 6 bases and J by 0 bases, with 15 bases left in between. CDR3 protein: CASRGSSDSSGANVLTF. CDR3 DNA sequence: TGCGCCAGCAGAGGTTCCTCGGACAGCTCTGGGGCCAACGTCCTGACTTTC.

The rearrangement links TRBV30 to TRBJ2-7; TRBD2 is a possible D gene (6 bases). The CDR3 extends over 14 amino acids. V lost 7 bases, J lost 2 bases, and 18 bases lay in between. Germline CDR1 and CDR2: GTSNPN and SVGIG (reference sequence). The CDR3 nucleotides read TGTGCCTTTTCCGGGACTCTGTCGACCTACGAGCAGTACTTC. Translating gives CAFSGTLSTYEQYF.

The V and J genes are TRBV9 and TRBJ2-7; 8 bases fit TRBD2. There are 16 residues in the CDR3. The J segment lost 2 bases and the V segment lost 0 bases, leaving 7 bases of the junction unmatched. From germline, CDR1 is SGDLS and CDR2 YYNGEE. The CDR3 spells CASSVGPAGGTYEQYF. The DNA of the CDR3 is TGTGCCAGCAGCGTAGGGCCCGCGGGAGGAACCTACGAGCAGTACTTC.

This rearrangement joins TRBV30 to TRBJ1-2, with a weak D call TRBD1 (5 bases). Germline CDR1 reads GTSNPN; CDR2 reads SVGIG (reference sequence). The CDR3 contains 12 residues. Trimming shortened V by 0 bases and J by 8 bases, and 10 bases separated the two germline ends. DNA for the CDR3: TGTGCCTGGAGTGTACTCCAGGGAGGCTACACCTTC. This encodes CAWSVLQGGYTF. Full variable domain (remainder filled in from reference TRBV30 and TRBJ1-2): SQTIHQWPATLVQPVGSPLSLECTVEGTSNPNLYWYRQAAGRGLQLLFYSVGIGQISSEVPQNLSASRPQDRQFILSSKKLLLSDSGFYLCAWSVLQGGYTFGSGTRLTVV.

The V and J genes are TRBV9 and TRBJ1-4; possibly TRBD1 for D (6 bases). Trimming removed 4 bases from V and 7 bases from J, with 14 bases in between. CDR3 length: 14 amino acids. Germline assignment: CDR1 SGDLS and CDR2 YYNGEE. CDR3: CASSLAGAGEKLFF. The CDR3 DNA sequence: TGTGCCAGCAGCCTTGCGGGGGCGGGTGAAAAACTGTTTTTT.

The gene calls are TRBV4-3 and TRBJ2-7; 14 positions match TRBD2. Germline assignment: CDR1 LGHNA and CDR2 YSLEER. The CDR3 contains 16 residues. The V gene end was trimmed by 1 base and the J gene end by 5 bases; junction bases not matched to a gene: 4. DNA for the CDR3: TGCGCCAGCAGCCAAGCTAGACTAGCGGGAGGGAACGAGCAGTACTTC. Translation: CASSQARLAGGNEQYF.

This chain connects TRBV2 to TRBJ2-7; D unresolved. V lost 4 bases and J 6 bases, leaving 7 bases between the germline ends. Germline V gene lookup returns CDR1 SNHLY and CDR2 FYNNEI. This CDR3 has 11 residues. The CDR3 DNA is TGTGCCAGCAGTGCTGGCCCCGAGCAGTACTTC. Its translation: CASSAGPEQYF.

The V gene is TRBV7-2, the J gene TRBJ1-3; possibly TRBD1 for D (5 bases). V dropped 4 bases and J dropped 5 bases, with 12 bases sitting between them. Germline V gene data show CDR1 as SGHTA and CDR2 as FQGNSA. The CDR3 is 14 residues long. In DNA, the CDR3 is TGTGCCAGCAGCTCCCCTCCAGGGAGAAACACCATATATTTT. Its translation: CASSSPPGRNTIYF.

The genes are TRBV19 and TRBJ1-4; 9 bases are a match to TRBD1. Germline CDR1 and CDR2: LNHDA and SQIVND (reference sequence). The trim removed 9 bases at V and 5 bases at J, leaving 10 bases unmatched. The CDR3 extends over 15 amino acids. The CDR3 loop reads CASRDRDRVNEKLFF. As DNA, the CDR3 is TGTGCCAGCCGGGACAGGGACCGGGTAAATGAAAAACTGTTTTTT.

J is TRBJ2-2 and V is TRBV4-1, with unresolved D. V was pared by 1 base and J by 3 bases, with 9 bases between. Germline V gene lookup returns CDR1 MGHRA and CDR2 YSYEKL. This CDR3 spans 15 amino acids. The CDR3 coding sequence is TGCGCCAGCAGCCAAGCAGACACTTACACCGGGGAGCTGTTTTTT. Residues: CASSQADTYTGELFF.

The rearrangement links TRBV14 to TRBJ2-2, with D unclear. The CDR3 length is 13 residues. Trimming took off 4 bases at V and 2 bases at J, with 5 bases between the two ends. Germline CDR1 SGHDN, CDR2 FVKESK. CDR3 sequence (DNA): TGTGCCAGCAGCCGAGTAAACACCGGGGAGCTGTTTTTT. It is translated as CASSRVNTGELFF.

The chain employs TRBV5-1 and TRBJ2-1; TRBD2 aligns across 13 bases. The CDR3 has 17 residues. The V segment lost 0 bases and the J segment 2 bases; nucleotides outside the gene matches: 2. Germline assignment: CDR1 SGHRS and CDR2 YFSETQ. CDR3 sequence reads: CASSLGTSGSAYNEQFF. The CDR3 DNA follows: TGCGCCAGCAGCTTGGGGACTAGCGGGAGCGCCTACAATGAGCAGTTCTTC.

This chain links TRBV6-5 with TRBJ1-2; 7 nucleotides align to TRBD1. V shed 5 bases and J 6 bases; nucleotides not matched to a gene: 6. The CDR3 has 13 residues. Germline V CDR1 and CDR2: MNHEY, SVGAGI. CDR3 nucleotides: TGTGCCAGCAGTAAGACAGGGCCGGATGGCTACACCTTC. Residues: CASSKTGPDGYTF.